This TCR beta chain was obtained from a study of T cells after yellow fever vaccination. General study points: Most primary-vaccination clones reappeared after the booster (more than 95% CD4, roughly 88% CD8).

This clonotype has a handful of counts. Its antigen is not known. MiXCR, run by TCRdb on the 5' RACE reads, gives a single entry per CDR3 protein. The data contain approximately 300,000 distinct CDR3 sequences, roughly a tenth of them seen just once; the ten biggest clones take up around 3.2%. This CDR3 contains 14 residues. Germline trimming cut 5 bases from V and 5 bases from J; bases unmatched to any gene: 8. Per germline, CDR1 DFQATT and CDR2 SNEGSKA (reference sequence). The material was CD4+ T cells sorted from PBMCs, obtained 45 days after the yellow fever booster vaccination. This clonotype was sampled from a young man who received the YFV17D yellow fever vaccine. The V and J genes are TRBV20-1 and TRBJ2-7; 11 bases fit TRBD1. The CDR3 DNA sequence: TGCAGTGCTGGACAGGGGGCGCAGTCCCACGAGCAGTACTTC. Translated, it gives CSAGQGAQSHEQYF.